This record looks at one T cell receptor beta chain sequence and its context. Its antigen is unknown. V was clipped by 3 bases and J by 9 bases; unmatched bases: 12. Germline V lookup: CDR1 DFQATT, CDR2 SNEGSKA (reference sequence). This CDR3 region has 15 residues. A J-beta primer mix and a sample-barcoded 5' primer were used in a second PCR of about 6 to 12 cycles. Each CDR3 protein is one row after TCRdb ran MiXCR on the 5' RACE reads. The sample includes roughly 1.7 million distinct CDR3 sequences, roughly 32% of them seen just once. This sample is part of a study of blood T cells in healthy people across ages. Broader study findings: It was found that TCR beta diversity correlated strongly with the percentage of naive T cells.

The specimen sequenced was blood. The TCR sequence derives from a woman aged 30 to 39 in good health. This chain joins TRBV20-1 and TRBJ2-4, with 9 bases matching TRBD2. The CDR3 loop reads CSASGAGGPQSIQYF. For the CDR3, the DNA is TGCAGTGCTAGTGGGGCGGGAGGGCCCCAAAGCATTCAGTACTTC.